These T cell receptor beta chains were read from a single sample in a study of neoadjuvant nivolumab and ipilimumab in lung cancer. The repertoire was sequenced with immunoSEQ multiplex PCR; TCRdb's copy has only in-frame clones and lacks some. The table includes some 38,000 clones, roughly nine tenths detected once. Here the sequenced sample was peripheral blood, taken before neoadjuvant nivolumab, alone or with ipilimumab. The receptors derive from an adult with non-small cell lung cancer. Both conserved end residues are part of each CDR3. The D gene is left open where the match is weak. Only part of the rows carry a size: once, few, many, or a class if the clone is expanded.

once	13	TRBJ2-3	TRBV7-2	-	TGTGCCAGCAGCTCCATATTGATAGATACGCAGTATTTT	CASSSILIDTQYF
-	14	TRBJ1-1	TRBV6-5	-	TGTGCCAGCAGGGGACCCCAGAGGAACACTGAAGCTTTCTTT	CASRGPQRNTEAFF
-	16	TRBJ1-2	TRBV7-2	TRBD1	TGTGCCAGCAGCCTAGGGGACAGACCCAATAACTATGGCTACACCTTC	CASSLGDRPNNYGYTF
-	15	TRBJ2-3	TRBV6-6	-	TGTGCCAGCAGTTACGGTAGGCGGGGCACAGATACGCAGTATTTT	CASSYGRRGTDTQYF
-	15	TRBJ1-4	TRBV5-1	-	TGCGCCAGCAGCTCCGGACGATCAACTAATGAAAAACTGTTTTTT	CASSSGRSTNEKLFF
few	15	TRBJ2-1	TRBV7-6	TRBD2	TGTGCCAGCAGCCTTGGACTAGCGGGAGTCCATGAGCAGTTCTTC	CASSLGLAGVHEQFF
-	12	TRBJ2-7	TRBV30	-	TGTGCCTGGGGGGGACACCCCTACGAGCAGTACTTC	CAWGGHPYEQYF
-	17	TRBJ2-7	TRBV28	TRBD2	TGTGCCAGCAGCTTGATCACCTTAAGCGGGAGTTGGTACGAGCAGTACTTC	CASSLITLSGSWYEQYF
once	13	TRBJ2-3	TRBV27	-	TGTGCCAGCAGTCGGGCAGGGGAAGATACGCAGTATTTT	CASSRAGEDTQYF
-	15	TRBJ2-1	TRBV5-1	-	TGCGCCAGCAGCCTGGTTATCGAGGGGACCCATGAGCAGTTCTTC	CASSLVIEGTHEQFF
once	14	TRBJ1-3	TRBV14	TRBD1	TGTGCCAGCAGCCTACAGGGGTCGTGGAACACCATATATTTT	CASSLQGSWNTIYF
-	18	TRBJ2-1	TRBV18	TRBD2	TGTGCCAGCTCACCAAGTCTAGCGGGAGTGCGAGGAAGGAATGAGCAGTTCTTC	CASSPSLAGVRGRNEQFF
-	16	TRBJ2-6	TRBV5-1	TRBD1	TGCGCCAGCACCCGGTACAGGGGCTCTGGGGCCAACGTCCTGACTTTC	CASTRYRGSGANVLTF
-	12	TRBJ2-7	TRBV29-1	TRBD2	TGCAGCGTTCTAGCGGGAGGCAACGAGCAGTACTTC	CSVLAGGNEQYF
-	13	TRBJ2-3	TRBV18	-	TGTGCCAGCTCACCAGGTTACGGTTTCACGCAGTATTTT	CASSPGYGFTQYF
-	14	TRBJ2-3	TRBV7-3	TRBD2	TGTGCCAGCAGTCAAGCGGGAAGCACAGATACGCAGTATTTT	CASSQAGSTDTQYF
-	14	TRBJ1-1	TRBV18	TRBD1	TGTGCCAGCTCACCAGGACAGGGTAGGACTGAAGCTTTCTTT	CASSPGQGRTEAFF
-	15	TRBJ2-7	TRBV7-2	TRBD2	TGTGCCAGCAGTTCCGCGGCTAGCGGGAGCTACGAGCAGTACTTC	CASSSAASGSYEQYF
-	14	TRBJ2-1	TRBV5-4	-	TGTGCCAGCAGCCTTCGCATCCTAGGCGGTGAGCAGTTCTTC	CASSLRILGGEQFF
-	11	TRBJ2-5	TRBV28	-	TGTGCCAGCAGTTTCCGTGGTACCCAGTACTTC	CASSFRGTQYF
-	13	TRBJ1-2	TRBV18	TRBD1	TGTGCCAGCTCACCGGACAGGGAGTCTGGCTACACCTTC	CASSPDRESGYTF
once	14	TRBJ2-7	TRBV7-9	-	TGTGCCAGCAGCCCATGGACCCTGCCCTACGAGCAGTACTTC	CASSPWTLPYEQYF
-	17	TRBJ1-3	TRBV7-2	-	TGTGCCAGCAGCTTAGCGGGGGGCTTGAGCTCTGGAAACACCATATATTTT	CASSLAGGLSSGNTIYF
-	15	TRBJ2-1	TRBV11-1	TRBD1	TGTGCCAGCAGCCGTCCCGGGACAGGATACAATGAGCAGTTCTTC	CASSRPGTGYNEQFF
-	17	TRBJ2-1	TRBV11-2	-	TGTGCCAGCAGCCAAGCCAGGATAGCGACCTCCTACAATGAGCAGTTCTTC	CASSQARIATSYNEQFF
-	13	TRBJ2-7	TRBV7-9	-	TGTGCCAGCAGCTTAAAGGTCAGCTACGAGCAGTACTTC	CASSLKVSYEQYF
-	14	TRBJ2-7	TRBV7-9	-	TGTGCCAGCAGCTTAGCGGTCAGAGACTACGAGCAGTACTTC	CASSLAVRDYEQYF
-	18	TRBJ2-1	TRBV7-2	TRBD2	TGTGCCAGCAGCTTAGCCGGGACTTTAGCGGGAGGGGCAAATGAGCAGTTCTTC	CASSLAGTLAGGANEQFF
-	17	TRBJ1-5	TRBV5-3	-	TGTGCCAGAAGCGAAATGGGGACACGAAGGGGTAATCAGCCCCAGCATTTT	CARSEMGTRRGNQPQHF
once	15	TRBJ1-2	TRBV11-2	-	TGTGCCAGCAGCCCTAGACAGCTTCTCCACTATGGCTACACCTTC	CASSPRQLLHYGYTF
-	15	TRBJ2-1	TRBV6-5	TRBD2	TGTGCCAGCAGTATAGCGGGAGGGCCGAGTAATGAGCAGTTCTTC	CASSIAGGPSNEQFF
once	18	TRBJ2-4	TRBV5-1	-	TGCGCCAGCAGCCCGGGATCTTTCCCCTTAAGATCCAAAAACATTCAGTACTTC	CASSPGSFPLRSKNIQYF
-	15	TRBJ2-7	TRBV18	-	TGTGCCAGCTCACCCCAGGGACTGGATCCTTACGAGCAGTACTTC	CASSPQGLDPYEQYF
-	17	TRBJ2-7	TRBV5-1	TRBD2	TGCGCCAGCAGCTTGGGAACTAGCGGGAGGGAAACCTACGAGCAGTACTTC	CASSLGTSGRETYEQYF
once	11	TRBJ2-7	TRBV7-9	-	TGTGCCAGCACCGCAATCTACGAGCAGTACTTC	CASTAIYEQYF
-	14	TRBJ2-7	TRBV6-5	-	TGTGCCAGCAGTTATAGTGACTCCTCCTACGAGCAGTACTTC	CASSYSDSSYEQYF
-	16	TRBJ2-1	TRBV27	-	TGTGCCAGCAGTTTATCCCTGCGGGGGCGAGGGAATGAGCAGTTCTTC	CASSLSLRGRGNEQFF
-	12	TRBJ2-7	TRBV5-8	-	TGTGCCAGCAGCCTAAGGGCCCCCGGGCAGTACTTC	CASSLRAPGQYF
-	15	TRBJ1-2	TRBV4-3	TRBD1	TGCGCCAGCAGCCAGTTCAGGGGGGGGGACTATGGCTACACCTTC	CASSQFRGGDYGYTF
-	15	TRBJ2-7	TRBV7-2	TRBD2	TGTGCCAGCAGCCCCACCGGGACTAGCGACCACGAGCAGTACTTC	CASSPTGTSDHEQYF
-	12	TRBJ2-7	TRBV30	-	TGTGCCCGGGGGGAGGGGGCCTACGAGCAGTACTTC	CARGEGAYEQYF
-	15	TRBJ2-5	TRBV5-4	TRBD2	TGTGCCAGCAGCGGACTAGCGGTAACGCAAGAGACCCAGTACTTC	CASSGLAVTQETQYF
-	14	TRBJ1-5	TRBV5-6	-	TGTGCCAGCAGCTCACATTCCAGATACCAGCCCCAGCATTTT	CASSSHSRYQPQHF
-	16	TRBJ2-5	TRBV2	-	TGTGCCAGCAGTCCTACCCTGGGGACGGTTCAAGAGACCCAGTACTTC	CASSPTLGTVQETQYF
-	15	TRBJ2-7	TRBV7-9	-	TGTGCCAGCAGCATTCAGGCAGTAACCACCTACGAGCAGTACTTC	CASSIQAVTTYEQYF
-	17	TRBJ2-5	TRBV19	TRBD2	TGTGCCAGTAGTATAGTAGGTCTAGCGGGAGTTGGAGAGACCCAGTACTTC	CASSIVGLAGVGETQYF
-	13	TRBJ1-2	TRBV5-1	-	TGCGCCAGCAGCTTGGAGAAGCCTTATGGCTACACCTTC	CASSLEKPYGYTF
once	14	TRBJ1-4	TRBV30	-	TGTGCCTGGAGAAGGGGGACAACTAATGAAAAACTGTTTTTT	CAWRRGTTNEKLFF
-	14	TRBJ2-1	TRBV30	TRBD2	TGTGCCTGGAGTGGGACTAGCGCCTACAATGAGCAGTTCTTC	CAWSGTSAYNEQFF
-	13	TRBJ1-2	TRBV15	-	TGTGCCACCAGCTCGGACGGAATCTATGGCTACACCTTC	CATSSDGIYGYTF
-	18	TRBJ2-3	TRBV7-6	TRBD1	TGTGCCAGCAGCTTATACCCCCCCGGGACAGGGATGGCAGATACGCAGTATTTT	CASSLYPPGTGMADTQYF
-	15	TRBJ2-3	TRBV5-1	-	TGCGCCAGCAGCTTGAGTGGGGTCGGCACAGATACGCAGTATTTT	CASSLSGVGTDTQYF
-	11	TRBJ1-2	TRBV20-1	-	TGCAGTGCTCGAGAATTAGATGGCTACACCTTC	CSARELDGYTF
-	16	TRBJ1-2	TRBV5-5	TRBD1	TGTGCCAGCAGCTTGGCCCAAGCGGCAGGGGGGTTCGGCTACACCTTC	CASSLAQAAGGFGYTF